This T cell receptor (beta chain) was found in a study of blood T cell repertoires in COVID-19. Libraries were prepared by immunoSEQ multiplex PCR; TCRdb keeps only in-frame clonotypes and omits some of them. The sample includes roughly 150,000 clones, approximately 84% of them seen just once. Germline CDR1 SQVTM, CDR2 ANQGSEA. The CDR3 has 15 amino acids. V lost 3 bases and J lost 10; bases outside the gene matches: 14. This TCR derives from a woman aged 40 to 55 with acute COVID-19. The V gene is TRBV29-1, the J gene TRBJ2-1; 8 nucleotides match TRBD2. Sequenced material: PBMCs or T cells enriched from blood (not recorded which). DNA of the CDR3: TGCAGCGTTGAGTTTAGCAGCGGGGGCTCAGGGGAGCAGTTCTTC. Amino acids: CSVEFSSGGSGEQFF.